This TCR beta chain comes out of a study of blood T cell repertoires in COVID-19. Study as a whole: Whether acute or convalescent, the COVID-19 samples came from the United States, Italy and Spain. T cells, B-cell-depleted T cells, or PBMCs provided the cDNA or gDNA that served as material.

The CDR3 is made up of 15 amino acids. Germline V gene data show CDR1 as SEHNR and CDR2 as FQNEAQ (reference sequence). V was clipped by 6 bases and J by 16 bases; unmatched bases: 19. Authors' methods: It was from reference gene primer amplification that nucleated cell counts were estimated. The method was immunoSEQ multiplex PCR; TCRdb's version includes in-frame clones alone and lacks a portion of them. Clonal size and the V and J genes are those of that table, whereas D and trimming came from the DNA. The sample yields 90,000 to 120,000 clones, 69% seen once. The specimen was peripheral blood. This sequence was found in a man older than 75 with acute or convalescent COVID-19. The chain employs TRBV7-9 and TRBJ2-4; 9 bases map to TRBD1. The CDR3 loop is CASSSGASGQGRIYF. In DNA, the CDR3 is TGTGCCAGCAGTTCCGGGGCCAGCGGACAGGGGAGAATCTACTTC.